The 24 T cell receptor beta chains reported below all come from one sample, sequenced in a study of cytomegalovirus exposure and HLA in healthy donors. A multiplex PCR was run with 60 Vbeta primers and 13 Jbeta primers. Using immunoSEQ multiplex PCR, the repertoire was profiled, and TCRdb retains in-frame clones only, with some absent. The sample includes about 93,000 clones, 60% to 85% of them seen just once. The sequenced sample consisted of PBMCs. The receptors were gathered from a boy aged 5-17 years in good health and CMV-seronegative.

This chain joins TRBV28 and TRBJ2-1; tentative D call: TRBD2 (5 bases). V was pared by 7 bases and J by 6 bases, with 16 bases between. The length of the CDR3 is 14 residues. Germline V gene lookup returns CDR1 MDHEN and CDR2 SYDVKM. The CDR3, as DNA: TGTGCCAGCATCGGACCCCCGGACTCCAATGAGCAGTTCTTC. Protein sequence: CASIGPPDSNEQFF.

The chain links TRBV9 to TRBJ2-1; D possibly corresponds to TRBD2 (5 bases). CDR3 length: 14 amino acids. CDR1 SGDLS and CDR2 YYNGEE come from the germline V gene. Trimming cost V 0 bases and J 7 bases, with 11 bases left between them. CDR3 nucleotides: TGTGCCAGCAGCGTAGTCGGGGTCCCGAATGAGCAGTTCTTC. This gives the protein CASSVVGVPNEQFF.

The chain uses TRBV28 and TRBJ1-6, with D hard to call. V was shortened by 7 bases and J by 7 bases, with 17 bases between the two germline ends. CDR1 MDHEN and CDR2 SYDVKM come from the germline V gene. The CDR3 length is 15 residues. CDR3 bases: TGTGCCAGCATCCCAGAATTGAGAGGGAATTCACCCCTCCACTTT. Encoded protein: CASIPELRGNSPLHF.

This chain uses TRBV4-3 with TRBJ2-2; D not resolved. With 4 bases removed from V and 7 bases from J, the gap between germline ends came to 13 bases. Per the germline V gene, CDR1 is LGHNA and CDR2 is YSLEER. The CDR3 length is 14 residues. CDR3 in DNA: TGCGCCAGCAGCCCGCCCGGGTGGAACGGGGAGCTGTTTTTT. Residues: CASSPPGWNGELFF.

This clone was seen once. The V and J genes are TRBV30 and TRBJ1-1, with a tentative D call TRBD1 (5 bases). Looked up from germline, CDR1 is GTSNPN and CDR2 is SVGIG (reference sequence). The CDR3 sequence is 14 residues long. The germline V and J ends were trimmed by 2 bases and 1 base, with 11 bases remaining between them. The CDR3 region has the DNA TGTGCCTGGAGTCGGGGGACGGCGAACACTGAAGCTTTCTTT. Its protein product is CAWSRGTANTEAFF.

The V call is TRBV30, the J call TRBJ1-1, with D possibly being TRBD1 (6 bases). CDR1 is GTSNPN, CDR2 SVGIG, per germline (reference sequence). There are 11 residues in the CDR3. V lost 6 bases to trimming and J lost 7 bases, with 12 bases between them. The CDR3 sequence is CACQGGFEAFF. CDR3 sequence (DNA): TGTGCCTGCCAAGGGGGATTTGAAGCTTTCTTT.

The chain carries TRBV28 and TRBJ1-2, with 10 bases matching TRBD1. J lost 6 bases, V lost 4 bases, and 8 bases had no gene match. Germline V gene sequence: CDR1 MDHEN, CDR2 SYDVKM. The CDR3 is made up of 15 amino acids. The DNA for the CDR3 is TGTGCCAGCAGTTCCCTTCCCGACAGGGGGCATGGCTACACCTTC. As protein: CASSSLPDRGHGYTF.

The CDR3 reads CAWSGGRSTEAFF. The DNA for the CDR3 is TGTGCCTGGAGCGGGGGTAGGTCTACTGAAGCTTTCTTT. The rearrangement uses TRBV30 and TRBJ1-1; tentative D call: TRBD1 (5 bases). The CDR3 runs 13 residues. Germline CDR1 reads GTSNPN; CDR2 reads SVGIG (reference sequence). Trimming removed 3 bases from V and 5 bases from J, with 13 bases in between.

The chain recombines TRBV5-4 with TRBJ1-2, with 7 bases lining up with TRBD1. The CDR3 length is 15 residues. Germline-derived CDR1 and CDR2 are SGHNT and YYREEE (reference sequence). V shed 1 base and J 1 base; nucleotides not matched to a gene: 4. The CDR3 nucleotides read TGTGCCAGCAGCTTGAAGAGACAGGGTAACTATGGCTACACCTTC. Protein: CASSLKRQGNYGYTF.

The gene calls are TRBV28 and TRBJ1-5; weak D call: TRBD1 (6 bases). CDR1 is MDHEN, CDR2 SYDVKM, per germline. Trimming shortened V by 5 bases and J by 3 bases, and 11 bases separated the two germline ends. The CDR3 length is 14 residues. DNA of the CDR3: TGTGCCAGCAGTCCAGACAGGCCCAATCAGCCCCAGCATTTT. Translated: CASSPDRPNQPQHF.

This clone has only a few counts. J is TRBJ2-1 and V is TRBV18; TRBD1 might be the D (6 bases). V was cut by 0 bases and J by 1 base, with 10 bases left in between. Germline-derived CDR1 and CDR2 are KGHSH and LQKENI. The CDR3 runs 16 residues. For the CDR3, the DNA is TGTGCCAGCTCACCACCGGACAGTGCTTCCTACAATGAGCAGTTCTTC. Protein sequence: CASSPPDSASYNEQFF.

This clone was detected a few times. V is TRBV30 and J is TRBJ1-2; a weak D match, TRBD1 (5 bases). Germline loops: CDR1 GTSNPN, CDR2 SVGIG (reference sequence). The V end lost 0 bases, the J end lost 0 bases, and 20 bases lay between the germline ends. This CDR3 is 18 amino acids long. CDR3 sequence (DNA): TGTGCCTGGAGTGTCTTTCGTATCGCAGGGAAAGCTAACTATGGCTACACCTTC. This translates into CAWSVFRIAGKANYGYTF.

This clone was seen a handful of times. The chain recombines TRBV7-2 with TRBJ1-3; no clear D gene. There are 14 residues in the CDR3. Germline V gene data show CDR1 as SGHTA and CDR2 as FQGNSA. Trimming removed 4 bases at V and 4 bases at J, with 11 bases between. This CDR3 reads CASSSSKPGNTIYF. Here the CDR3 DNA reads TGTGCCAGCAGCTCCTCGAAGCCCGGAAACACCATATATTTT.

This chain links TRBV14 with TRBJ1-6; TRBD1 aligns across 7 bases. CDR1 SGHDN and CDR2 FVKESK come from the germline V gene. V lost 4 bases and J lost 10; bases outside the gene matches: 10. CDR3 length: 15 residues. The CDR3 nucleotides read TGTGCCAGCAGCCCCAAGACAGGGATACGATCACCCCTCCACTTT. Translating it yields CASSPKTGIRSPLHF.

DNA for the CDR3: TGTGCCAGCAAGGAGGGATTAACTGAAGCTTTCTTT. This encodes CASKEGLTEAFF. The chain has TRBV28 and TRBJ1-1; no clear D. This CDR3 is built from 12 residues. Looked up from germline, CDR1 is MDHEN and CDR2 is SYDVKM. V was clipped by 7 bases and J by 5 bases, with 11 bases between them.

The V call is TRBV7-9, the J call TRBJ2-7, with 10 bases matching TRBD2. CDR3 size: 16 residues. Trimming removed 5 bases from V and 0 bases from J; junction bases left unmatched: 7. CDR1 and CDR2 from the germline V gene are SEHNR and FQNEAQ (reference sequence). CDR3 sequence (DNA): TGTGCCAGCAGCGACCTAGCGGGGGTAAGCTCCTACGAGCAGTACTTC. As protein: CASSDLAGVSSYEQYF. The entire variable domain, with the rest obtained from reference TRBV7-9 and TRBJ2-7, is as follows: DTGVSQNPRHKITKRGQNVTFRCDPISEHNRLYWYRQTLGQGPEFLTYFQNEAQLEKSRLLSDRFSAERPKGSFSTLEIQRTEQGDSAMYLCASSDLAGVSSYEQYFGPGTRLTVT.

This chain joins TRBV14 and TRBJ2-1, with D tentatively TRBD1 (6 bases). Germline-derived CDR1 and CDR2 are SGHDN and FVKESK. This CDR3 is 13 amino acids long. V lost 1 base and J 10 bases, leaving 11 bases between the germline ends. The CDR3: CASSQAGVWEQFF. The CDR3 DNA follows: TGTGCCAGCAGCCAAGCAGGGGTTTGGGAGCAGTTCTTC.

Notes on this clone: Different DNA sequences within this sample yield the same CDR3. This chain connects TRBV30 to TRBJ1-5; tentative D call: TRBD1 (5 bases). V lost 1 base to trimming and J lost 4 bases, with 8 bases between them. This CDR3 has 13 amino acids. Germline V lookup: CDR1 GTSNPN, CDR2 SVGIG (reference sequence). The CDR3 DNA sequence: TGTGCCTGGAGTGACGGGGGGAATCAGCCCCAGCATTTT. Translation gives CAWSDGGNQPQHF.

In nucleotides, the CDR3 is TGCGCCAGCAGCCAAGAGTGGGGCAGCCTCTACAATGAGCAGTTCTTC. It yields the protein CASSQEWGSLYNEQFF. The chain is built from TRBV4-3 and TRBJ2-1; TRBD1 is a possible D gene (5 bases). Germline assignment: CDR1 LGHNA and CDR2 YSLEER. The CDR3 loop spans 16 amino acids. V was shortened by 0 bases and J by 3 bases, with 12 bases between the two germline ends.

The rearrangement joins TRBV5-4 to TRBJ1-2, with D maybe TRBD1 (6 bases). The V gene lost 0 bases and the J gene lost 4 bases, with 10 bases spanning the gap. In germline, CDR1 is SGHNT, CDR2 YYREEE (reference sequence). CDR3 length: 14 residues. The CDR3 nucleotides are TGTGCCAGCAGCTTGGGGTCAGGGGCCTATGGCTACACCTTC. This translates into CASSLGSGAYGYTF. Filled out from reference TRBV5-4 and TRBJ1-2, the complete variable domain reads ETGVTQSPTHLIKTRGQQVTLRCSSQSGHNTVSWYQQALGQGPQFIFQYYREEENGRGNFPPRFSGLQFPNYSSELNVNALELDDSALYLCASSLGSGAYGYTFGSGTRLTVV.

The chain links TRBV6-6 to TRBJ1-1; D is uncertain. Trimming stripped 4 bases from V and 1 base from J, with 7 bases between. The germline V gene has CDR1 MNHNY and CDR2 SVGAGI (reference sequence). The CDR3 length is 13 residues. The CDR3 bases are TGTGCCAGCAGTTTAGAGGGGAACACTGAAGCTTTCTTT. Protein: CASSLEGNTEAFF.

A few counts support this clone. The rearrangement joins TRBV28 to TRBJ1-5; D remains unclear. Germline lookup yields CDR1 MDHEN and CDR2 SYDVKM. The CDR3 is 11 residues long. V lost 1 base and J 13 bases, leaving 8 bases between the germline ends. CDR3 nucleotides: TGTGCCAGCAGTTTATTGGGAGGGCAGCATTTT. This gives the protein CASSLLGGQHF.

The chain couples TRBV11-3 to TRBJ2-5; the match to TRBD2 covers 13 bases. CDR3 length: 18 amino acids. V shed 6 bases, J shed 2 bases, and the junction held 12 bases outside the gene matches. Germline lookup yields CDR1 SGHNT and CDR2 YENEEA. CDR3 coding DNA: TGTGCCAGCAGTCGTACTAGCGGGGGGGCCACCGGGCAAGAGACCCAGTACTTC. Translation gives CASSRTSGGATGQETQYF.

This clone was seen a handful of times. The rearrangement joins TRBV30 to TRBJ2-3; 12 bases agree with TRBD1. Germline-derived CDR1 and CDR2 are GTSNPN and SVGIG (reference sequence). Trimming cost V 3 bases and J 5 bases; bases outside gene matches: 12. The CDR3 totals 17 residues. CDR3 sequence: CAWRAAWDRGRGDTQYF. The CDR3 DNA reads TGTGCCTGGAGGGCAGCTTGGGACAGGGGGCGCGGAGATACGCAGTATTTT.